This T cell receptor beta chain was observed in a study of blood T cells in healthy people across ages. Study-level background: About one barcoded TCR beta cDNA was captured per two T cells. Notes on the study in general: Naive CD4+ cells and diversity were both higher in long-lived donors than in aged donors. Naive T cell percentage showed a strong correlation with TCR beta diversity. As age increased, TCR beta diversity per million T cells fell in a roughly linear fashion.

A second PCR of roughly 7 to 11 cycles used a sample-barcoded 5' primer and a J-beta primer mix. One entry per CDR3 protein, called by TCRdb with MiXCR from the 5' RACE reads. The table includes some 1.4 million distinct CDR3 sequences, 42% detected once. There are many counts of this clonotype. Its cognate antigen is unknown. Trimming removed 1 base from V and 0 bases from J, with 7 bases in between. Germline CDR1 is SEHNR and CDR2 is FQNEAQ (reference sequence). This CDR3 is 14 amino acids long. V gene TRBV7-9 combines with J gene TRBJ2-7; D ambiguous. The sequence came from a woman between 18 and 29 years old in good health. The material sequenced was blood. The CDR3 loop is CASSLGPLSYEQYF. In nucleotides, the CDR3 is TGTGCCAGCAGCTTAGGGCCCCTCTCCTACGAGCAGTACTTC.